The 21 T cell receptor beta chains below all came from one sample that was sequenced in a study of blood T cell repertoires in COVID-19. The method was immunoSEQ multiplex PCR; TCRdb's version includes in-frame clones alone and lacks a portion of them. This table holds about 140,000 clones, 84% found once. Sequencing was carried out using PBMCs or T cells enriched from blood (not recorded which). All receptors derive from a woman between 18 and 29 years old who had been exposed to COVID-19.

The CDR3 is CASSLYGGRGYEQYF. The CDR3 region has the DNA TGTGCCAGCAGCTTGTACGGCGGGAGGGGCTACGAGCAGTACTTC. The rearrangement links TRBV11-2 to TRBJ2-7, with 9 bases lining up with TRBD2. V was clipped by 3 bases and J by 3 bases; unmatched bases: 6. This CDR3 comprises 15 residues. Germline V gene lookup returns CDR1 SGHAT and CDR2 FQNNGV.

On this clone: Other DNA sequences in the sample encode the same CDR3. This chain joins TRBV19 and TRBJ1-1; D is unclear. V lost 3 bases and J 0 bases, leaving 5 bases between the germline ends. The V gene's germline CDR1 is LNHDA and CDR2 SQIVND (reference sequence). This CDR3 is 13 amino acids long. The CDR3 DNA is TGTGCCAGTAGTATTTCTGTGAACACTGAAGCTTTCTTT. Translated, it gives CASSISVNTEAFF.

V usage is TRBV5-6 and J usage is TRBJ1-5; D uncertain. Germline CDR1 SGHDT, CDR2 YYEEEE. V gave up 2 bases and J gave up 4 bases, with 7 bases separating them. The CDR3 is made up of 13 amino acids. The CDR3 is CASSFNRNQPQHF. CDR3 DNA sequence: TGTGCCAGCAGCTTCAACCGGAATCAGCCCCAGCATTTT.

The chain is built from TRBV3-1 (or the pseudogene TRBV3-2) and TRBJ2-1, with 11 bases lining up with TRBD2. V lost 3 bases and J lost 12; bases outside the gene matches: 7. Germline assignment: CDR1 LGHDT and CDR2 YNNKEL (reference sequence). The length of the CDR3 is 14 residues. In DNA, the CDR3 is TGTGCCAGCAGCCATAGGACTAGCGGGTCGCCGCAGTTCTTC. Translated, it gives CASSHRTSGSPQFF.

This chain links TRBV27 with TRBJ1-4, with 8 nucleotides matching TRBD1. The CDR3 spans 14 residues. CDR1 is MNHEY, CDR2 SMNVEV, per germline (reference sequence). V dropped 7 bases and J dropped 7; count of bases not matched to a gene: 8. The CDR3 reads CASTNSGTGEKLFF. In DNA, the CDR3 is TGTGCCAGCACCAACTCCGGGACAGGTGAAAAACTGTTTTTT.

V usage is TRBV6-6 and J usage is TRBJ2-5; D is perhaps TRBD2 (6 bases). Trimming cost V 6 bases and J 2 bases, with 13 bases left between them. Germline lookup yields CDR1 MNHNY and CDR2 SVGAGI (reference sequence). CDR3 length: 14 residues. In DNA, the CDR3 is TGTGCCAGCAGCCGACTAGGGGAACAAGAGACCCAGTACTTC. Protein: CASSRLGEQETQYF.

The rearrangement joins TRBV28 to TRBJ2-3, with TRBD2 identical over 8 bases. Germline V CDR1 and CDR2: MDHEN, SYDVKM. This CDR3 is built from 16 residues. After removal of 6 bases from V and 5 bases from J, the junction contained 13 bases not matched to a gene. CDR3: CASRTGGGGLIDTQYF. The CDR3 DNA reads TGTGCCAGCAGGACGGGAGGGGGAGGGCTAATAGATACGCAGTATTTT.

This clone was detected only once. The chain combines TRBV9 with TRBJ2-7; weak D call: TRBD2 (5 bases). This CDR3 comprises 13 residues. The germline CDR1 and CDR2 sequences are SGDLS and YYNGEE. Trimming cost V 0 bases and J 3 bases, with 7 bases left between them. This CDR3 is CASSVGEFYEQYF. Here the CDR3 DNA reads TGTGCCAGCAGCGTAGGGGAGTTCTACGAGCAGTACTTC.

The chain combines TRBV11-1 with TRBJ1-3, with 7 bases matching TRBD1. Trimming cost V 8 bases and J 1 base; bases outside gene matches: 8. CDR3 length: 15 amino acids. In germline, CDR1 is SGHAT, CDR2 FQDESV (reference sequence). CDR3 coding DNA: TGTGCCAGCCGACGAGGACAGGCGTCTGGAAACACCATATATTTT. This encodes CASRRGQASGNTIYF.

The chain has TRBV5-6 and TRBJ2-3, with 7 nucleotides matching TRBD2. From germline, CDR1 is SGHDT and CDR2 YYEEEE. The CDR3 runs to 14 residues. The J segment lost 2 bases and the V segment lost 4 bases, leaving 4 bases of the junction unmatched. The DNA for the CDR3 is TGTGCCAGCAGCCAGGGACTATACACAGATACGCAGTATTTT. This sequence encodes CASSQGLYTDTQYF. The whole variable domain, remainder taken from reference TRBV5-6 and TRBJ2-3, is DAGVTQSPTHLIKTRGQQVTLRCSPKSGHDTVSWYQQALGQGPQFIFQYYEEEERQRGNFPDRFSGHQFPNYSSELNVNALLLGDSALYLCASSQGLYTDTQYFGPGTRLTVL.

The V call is TRBV19, the J call TRBJ1-2, with TRBD1 identical over 7 bases. This CDR3 region has 15 residues. Germline values: CDR1 LNHDA, CDR2 SQIVND (reference sequence). The junction had 10 bases not matched to a gene; V was cut back by 4 bases and J by 5 bases. DNA of the CDR3: TGTGCCAGTAGTACCCCCCGACAGGGATATTATGGCTACACCTTC. It codes for CASSTPRQGYYGYTF.

The chain recombines TRBV9 with TRBJ2-1; 9 positions agree with TRBD2. This CDR3 has 16 residues. The V gene's germline CDR1 is SGDLS and CDR2 YYNGEE. The V gene end was trimmed by 0 bases and the J gene end by 6 bases; junction bases not matched to a gene: 7. CDR3 region: CASSVGISGSGNEQFF. The CDR3 nucleotides are TGTGCCAGCAGCGTAGGGATTAGCGGGAGCGGCAATGAGCAGTTCTTC.

The chain carries TRBV2 and TRBJ1-6; 10 nucleotides agree with TRBD1. Germline CDR1 reads SNHLY; CDR2 reads FYNNEI. Germline trimming cut 10 bases from V and 7 bases from J; bases unmatched to any gene: 4. CDR3 length: 13 amino acids. This chain's CDR3 is CATGDRGNSPLHF. Written as DNA, the CDR3 is TGTGCCACTGGGGACAGGGGAAATTCACCCCTCCACTTT.

J is TRBJ1-2 and V is TRBV28; 8 positions agree with TRBD1. Germline trimming cut 6 bases from V and 5 bases from J; bases unmatched to any gene: 11. The germline V gene has CDR1 MDHEN and CDR2 SYDVKM. The CDR3 has 15 amino acids. The DNA of the CDR3 is TGTGCCAGCAGGGGCCCTGGGCAGGGGGCGTATGGCTACACCTTC. Encoded protein: CASRGPGQGAYGYTF.

This sequence joins TRBV9 and TRBJ2-1; D possibly corresponds to TRBD1 (6 bases). This CDR3 has 15 amino acids. Germline V gene data show CDR1 as SGDLS and CDR2 as YYNGEE. V was shortened by 2 bases and J by 6 bases, with 15 bases between the two germline ends. Here the CDR3 DNA reads TGTGCCAGCAGCGTCCAACTCACAGGGTTCAATGAGCAGTTCTTC. Its protein product is CASSVQLTGFNEQFF.

This chain joins TRBV30 and TRBJ2-2; TRBD2 matches 14 bases. Germline-derived CDR1 and CDR2 are GTSNPN and SVGIG (reference sequence). V gave up 2 bases and J gave up 6 bases; unmatched junction bases: 2. This CDR3 spans 15 amino acids. The CDR3 here is CAWSPGLAGAGELFF. The CDR3 DNA reads TGTGCCTGGAGTCCGGGACTAGCGGGAGCCGGGGAGCTGTTTTTT. Full variable domain (remainder filled in from reference TRBV30 and TRBJ2-2): SQTIHQWPATLVQPVGSPLSLECTVEGTSNPNLYWYRQAAGRGLQLLFYSVGIGQISSEVPQNLSASRPQDRQFILSSKKLLLSDSGFYLCAWSPGLAGAGELFFGEGSRLTVL.

V gene TRBV29-1 combines with J gene TRBJ2-1; D is perhaps TRBD2 (6 bases). Trimming left V 4 bases short and J 8 bases short, with 21 bases between. The germline V gene has CDR1 SQVTM and CDR2 ANQGSEA. The CDR3 contains 15 residues. The CDR3 region is CSVVDSGAPGHEQFF. The CDR3 nucleotides are TGCAGCGTTGTTGATAGCGGAGCCCCGGGCCATGAGCAGTTCTTC.

The gene calls are TRBV9 and TRBJ1-6; D is undetermined. Germline V gene data show CDR1 as SGDLS and CDR2 as YYNGEE. The CDR3 consists of 14 residues. V was cut by 0 bases and J by 7 bases, with 8 bases left in between. CDR3 bases: TGTGCCAGCAGCGTAGTGGACTGGAATTCACCCCTCCACTTT. This codes for CASSVVDWNSPLHF.

This sequence joins TRBV28 and TRBJ1-5; a possible D gene is TRBD1 (5 bases). Deletions cut 6 bases from V and 7 bases from J, with 10 bases between. Germline CDR1 MDHEN, CDR2 SYDVKM. This CDR3 has 12 residues. Here the CDR3 reads CASRQGWQPQHF. As DNA, the CDR3 is TGTGCCAGCAGGCAGGGATGGCAGCCCCAGCATTTT.

This sequence joins TRBV5-1 and TRBJ1-2; no clear D gene. With 4 bases removed from V and 9 bases from J, the gap between germline ends came to 19 bases. The germline V gene encodes CDR1 SGHRS and CDR2 YFSETQ. The CDR3 covers 14 residues. CDR3 protein: CASSPGLDAPRYTF. The DNA of the CDR3 is TGCGCCAGCAGCCCCGGACTGGACGCGCCCCGCTACACCTTC.

The V call is TRBV15, the J call TRBJ1-1; perhaps TRBD1 as D (5 bases). Trimming stripped 1 base from V and 0 bases from J, with 15 bases between. The CDR3 runs 17 residues. Germline CDR1 is LNHNV and CDR2 is YYDKDF (reference sequence). The CDR3 region is CATSRARGGLMNTEAFF. CDR3 nucleotides: TGTGCCACCAGCAGAGCCCGGGGGGGACTTATGAACACTGAAGCTTTCTTT.